These 16 T cell receptor beta chains were all obtained from the same sample, sequenced in a study of blood T cells in healthy people across ages (dated by TCRdb to the mid-2010s). The library was made by 5' RACE. Data came from an Illumina HiSeq 2500. The second PCR ran for roughly 7 to 12 cycles and used a J-beta primer mix along with a sample-barcoded 5' primer. TCRdb passed the public sequencing reads through fastp at Q25 and MiXCR, retaining productive beta sequences. Identical CDR3 proteins give one entry, which carries the most common genes and DNA. The sample has about 800,000 distinct CDR3 sequences on record, about 25% of them singletons. The top ten clonotypes cover more than 3% of the sample. The same data also went into a second study, on T cells of mothers and their children.

Specimen: blood. The receptor source for this set is a boy aged 10-17 years in good health.

This clonotype has just a few counts. V and J are TRBV7-9 and TRBJ2-2; D gene ambiguous. The CDR3 consists of 14 residues. Germline V gene data show CDR1 as SEHNR and CDR2 as FQNEAQ (reference sequence). Between the trimmed V and J ends, which lost 5 bases and 4 bases, there was a span of 11 bases. The CDR3 region is CASSPVRGTGELFF. The CDR3 DNA is TGTGCCAGCAGCCCCGTAAGAGGCACCGGGGAGCTGTTTTTT.

CDR3 in amino acids: CASSLEGLSYNEQFF. CDR3 coding DNA: TGTGCCAGCAGCTTAGAGGGGTTGTCCTACAATGAGCAGTTCTTC. The V and J genes are TRBV7-6 and TRBJ2-1; possibly TRBD1 for D (5 bases). The germline CDR1 and CDR2 sequences are SGHVS and FNYEAQ. V was shortened by 1 base and J by 1 base, with 8 bases between the two germline ends. The CDR3 has 15 residues.

This clonotype was detected many times. The chain employs TRBV24-1 and TRBJ2-1, with a weak D call TRBD2 (6 bases). Germline V gene lookup returns CDR1 KGHDR and CDR2 SFDVKD. The length of the CDR3 is 14 residues. V was cut by 5 bases and J by 1 base, with 8 bases left in between. The CDR3 bases are TGTGCCACCAGTGGCCGGGGGTCCTACAATGAGCAGTTCTTC. Its translation: CATSGRGSYNEQFF.

This clonotype was counted between two and nine times. The J gene is TRBJ2-5, the V gene TRBV7-3; maybe TRBD2 (5 bases). The CDR3 length is 14 residues. Trimming cost V 3 bases and J 7 bases, with 15 bases left between them. Germline values: CDR1 SGHTA, CDR2 FQGTGA. The CDR3 reads CASSLGRAAGTQYF. Here the CDR3 DNA reads TGTGCCAGCAGCTTGGGTCGAGCGGCCGGGACCCAGTACTTC.

CDR3 sequence: CAISAIGDQPQHF. DNA of the CDR3: TGTGCCATCAGTGCGATAGGGGATCAGCCCCAGCATTTT. The gene calls are TRBV10-3 and TRBJ1-5; a weak D match, TRBD1 (5 bases). CDR1 ENHRY and CDR2 SYGVKD come from the germline V gene. V lost 4 bases and J 5 bases, leaving 9 bases between the germline ends. The CDR3 loop spans 13 amino acids.

This clonotype was seen just once. The junction differs from germline at one of its ends, possibly a read error. This chain joins TRBV12-3 or TRBV12-4 and TRBJ2-7; D possibly corresponds to TRBD1 (5 bases). This CDR3 spans 12 amino acids. CDR3 sequence (DNA): TGTGCCAACAGTTACTCCAGGGTCGAGCAGTACTTC. This sequence encodes CANSYSRVEQYF.

This clonotype occurred a few times. The rearrangement uses TRBV24-1 and TRBJ2-1; 8 nucleotides agree with TRBD2. The V gene end was trimmed by 3 bases and the J gene end by 0 bases; junction bases not matched to a gene: 3. Germline V gives CDR1 KGHDR, CDR2 SFDVKD. The CDR3 contains 16 residues. The CDR3 loop is CATSDLGTSSYNEQFF. CDR3 DNA sequence: TGTGCCACCAGTGATCTTGGGACTAGCTCCTACAATGAGCAGTTCTTC.

The J gene is TRBJ2-7, the V gene TRBV6-1, with D possibly being TRBD1 or TRBD2 (7 bases each). The CDR3 runs to 16 residues. The V gene lost 5 bases and the J gene lost 2 bases, with 19 bases spanning the gap. The germline V gene encodes CDR1 MNHNS and CDR2 SASEGT. Here the CDR3 DNA reads TGTGCCAGCAGTCAGGGGGGGGGGGCCTCAGCCTACGAGCAGTACTTC. Translation gives CASSQGGGASAYEQYF.

The V call is TRBV15, the J call TRBJ2-5; unclear D gene. The ends were cut back, 1 base at V and 1 base at J, with 7 bases in the middle. Germline V lookup: CDR1 LNHNV, CDR2 YYDKDF (reference sequence). CDR3 length: 14 residues. Here the CDR3 reads CATSRGFSQETQYF. CDR3 coding DNA: TGTGCCACCAGCAGAGGTTTCTCCCAAGAGACCCAGTACTTC. Full variable domain (outside the CDR3, taken from reference TRBV15 and TRBJ2-5): DAMVIQNPRYQVTQFGKPVTLSCSQTLNHNVMYWYQQKSSQAPKLLFHYYDKDFNNEADTPDNFQSRRPNTSFCFLDIRSPGLGDTAMYLCATSRGFSQETQYFGPGTRLLVL.

The chain recombines TRBV12-3 or TRBV12-4 with TRBJ2-1, with 7 bases lining up with TRBD2. The trim removed 6 bases at V and 5 bases at J, leaving 28 bases unmatched. CDR3 length: 21 residues. The CDR3 DNA sequence: TGTGCCAGCAGACCTGACCCACTAGTGGGAGGGCCGTTGAGCGAGGACAATGAGCAGTTCTTC. It specifies CASRPDPLVGGPLSEDNEQFF.

This sequence joins TRBV29-1 and TRBJ2-1, with 7 bases that match TRBD2. This CDR3 region has 14 residues. V dropped 4 bases and J dropped 3; count of bases not matched to a gene: 6. Germline V CDR1 and CDR2: SQVTM, ANQGSEA. CDR3 DNA: TGCAGCGTTGGTCCTAGCGGAGTCTACAATGAGCAGTTCTTC. Residues: CSVGPSGVYNEQFF.

The chain carries TRBV29-1 and TRBJ2-5; tentative D call: TRBD2 (6 bases). The CDR3 runs 15 residues. The germline V gene has CDR1 SQVTM and CDR2 ANQGSEA. Trimming cost V 2 bases and J 0 bases, with 13 bases left between them. Here the CDR3 DNA reads TGCAGCGTTGAATTCGCGGGGAAGTACCAAGAGACCCAGTACTTC. Protein: CSVEFAGKYQETQYF.

This clonotype was seen only a few times. V is TRBV29-1 and J is TRBJ1-2; D gene ambiguous. Germline CDR1 is SQVTM and CDR2 is ANQGSEA. V lost 6 bases, J lost 8 bases, and 13 bases lay in between. The CDR3 loop spans 11 amino acids. The CDR3 loop is CSVGPVGGYTF. CDR3 nucleotide sequence: TGCAGCGTAGGGCCTGTTGGGGGCTACACCTTC.

This clonotype was observed a few times. The genes are TRBV7-2 and TRBJ1-3; D perhaps matches TRBD1 (5 bases). The germline gives CDR1 SGHTA, CDR2 FQGNSA. V lost 0 bases and J 5 bases, leaving 11 bases between the germline ends. The CDR3 sequence is 15 residues long. The CDR3 here is CASSLARGLRNTIYF. CDR3 sequence (DNA): TGTGCCAGCAGCTTAGCGAGGGGTTTGAGAAACACCATATATTTT.

This clonotype appeared a few times. This rearrangement joins TRBV15 to TRBJ2-5; no definite D call. TRBJ2-7 explains the end of the DNA better; the J call may be wrong. This CDR3 is built from 14 residues. Germline-derived CDR1 and CDR2 are LNHNV and YYDKDF (reference sequence). CDR3 in amino acids: CATSREAETYEQYF. For the CDR3, the DNA is TGTGCCACCAGCAGAGAGGCAGAAACCTACGAGCAGTACTTC.

In its sample, this clonotype was seen a few times. The chain employs TRBV29-1 and TRBJ2-1, with 11 bases fitting TRBD2. Germline-derived CDR1 and CDR2 are SQVTM and ANQGSEA. J was trimmed by 0 bases and V by 4 bases; bases with no gene match: 8. This CDR3 is built from 17 residues. The CDR3 here is CSVGARLAGPSYNEQFF. The CDR3 DNA sequence: TGCAGCGTTGGGGCCCGACTAGCGGGGCCCTCCTACAATGAGCAGTTCTTC.